This TCR beta chain was documented in a study of blood T cell repertoires in COVID-19. Study summary: Nucleic acid was either cDNA or gDNA, and it came from T cells, B-cell-depleted T cells, or PBMCs.

The V gene end was trimmed by 4 bases and the J gene end by 0 bases; junction bases not matched to a gene: 3. This CDR3 has 15 amino acids. CDR1 is MNHEY and CDR2 is SMNVEV in the germline V gene (reference sequence). Per the study methods: Reference gene primer amplification in the assay estimated nucleated cell counts. Method: immunoSEQ multiplex PCR; TCRdb's copy keeps in-frame clones and lacks some. V, J and clone size derive from that table, while D and trimming were established from the DNA sequence. This table holds under 350,000 clones, about 88% found once. This clone has a single count. What was sequenced was peripheral blood. This TCR derives from a man in his sixties or seventies with acute or convalescent COVID-19. The V gene is TRBV27, the J gene TRBJ2-7, with 10 positions matching TRBD2. Here the CDR3 DNA reads TGTGCCAGCAGTTCCCTAGCGGGAGTCTCCTACGAGCAGTACTTC. This sequence encodes CASSSLAGVSYEQYF.